The T cell receptor beta chain described here comes from a study of blood T cell repertoires in COVID-19. CDR1 and CDR2 (germline): KGHSH, LQKENI. The V and J ends lost 3 bases and 8 bases respectively, with 8 bases between them. CDR3 size: 12 residues. Profiling relied on immunoSEQ multiplex PCR, and the TCRdb table lists in-frame clones only, not all of them. The table has about 400,000 clones, around nine tenths seen once. The clonotype comes from a woman aged 30 to 39 who had recovered from COVID-19. The source material was PBMCs or T cells enriched from blood (not recorded which). The V call is TRBV18, the J call TRBJ2-4; D remains unclear. CDR3 in DNA: TGTGCCAGCTCACCTTCGGTGTACATTCAGTACTTC. Its translation: CASSPSVYIQYF.